This is a list of T cell receptor beta chains from one sample in a study of control samples from healthy donors and cancer patients. Only in-frame clones appear in the TCRdb table, and some are missing; sequencing was by immunoSEQ multiplex PCR. The data contain under 200,000 clones, approximately 90% of them singletons. Specimen: blood. These receptor sequences come from a woman in her 30s in good health. CDR3s include the opening cysteine and the closing phenylalanine or tryptophan. Fields, in order: CDR3 length, clone size, D gene, J gene, V gene, CDR3 DNA, CDR3 protein. The D gene is left open where the match is weak. Not all rows give a size; the values are once, few, many and, for expanded clones, a class.

>14|NA|TRBD2|TRBJ2-1|TRBV3-1/TRBV3-2
TGTGCCAGCAGCCGACGGGAGGGCCGTGGAGAGCAGTTCTTC
CASSRREGRGEQFF
>16|NA|NA|TRBJ2-6|TRBV5-1
TGCGCCAGCAGCTTGGTGGGGGGCTCTGGGGCCAACGTCCTGACTTTC
CASSLVGGSGANVLTF
>16|NA|NA|TRBJ2-2|TRBV7-3
TGTGCCAGCAGCTTAAGGGGCGGCGGGTACACCGGGGAGCTGTTTTTT
CASSLRGGGYTGELFF
>14|NA|NA|TRBJ2-1|TRBV4-3
TGCGCCAGCAGCCAAGGGACTTCCCCGGTTGAGCAGTTCTTC
CASSQGTSPVEQFF
>17|NA|NA|TRBJ1-6|TRBV5-1
TGCGCCAGCAGCTTGTCACCAGGGACCCAACTCAGTTCACCCCTCCACTTT
CASSLSPGTQLSSPLHF
>15|NA|TRBD1|TRBJ1-6|TRBV6-5
TGTGCCAGCTCGGGGACCGGGACAGGGGATTCACCCCTCCACTTT
CASSGTGTGDSPLHF
>15|NA|NA|TRBJ2-1|TRBV18
TGTGCCAGCTCACCAAGAGGAGACCCCTACAATGAGCAGTTCTTC
CASSPRGDPYNEQFF
>13|few|NA|TRBJ2-2|TRBV5-4
TGTGCCTTTAGTCCCACGAACACCGGGGAGCTGTTTTTT
CAFSPTNTGELFF
>15|NA|TRBD2|TRBJ2-5|TRBV19
TGTGCCAGTAGTCCCCCCGGAGCGGGGGTCCGGACCCAGTACTTC
CASSPPGAGVRTQYF
>14|NA|NA|TRBJ2-7|TRBV27
TGTGCCAGCAGTTTATGGGCCAGGGTACACGAGCAGTACTTC
CASSLWARVHEQYF
>18|NA|TRBD1|TRBJ1-2|TRBV4-1
TGCGCCAGCAGCCAAGAAGGGGTAGGGGGCTATACCGACTATGGCTACACCTTC
CASSQEGVGGYTDYGYTF
>12|NA|NA|TRBJ2-7|TRBV19
TGTGCCAGTAGTAACAAAAACTACGAGCAGTACTTC
CASSNKNYEQYF
>15|NA|TRBD2|TRBJ2-1|TRBV7-3
TGTGCCAGCAGCGCCGGGACTAGCGCCTACAATGAGCAGTTCTTC
CASSAGTSAYNEQFF
>14|NA|NA|TRBJ1-2|TRBV4-2
TGTGCCAGCAGCCAAGATAGGGAAGGGAGCGGCTACACCTTC
CASSQDREGSGYTF
>15|NA|NA|TRBJ2-3|TRBV7-9
TGTGCCAGCAGCTCTTTTCAGACGGGCACAGATACGCAGTATTTT
CASSSFQTGTDTQYF
>14|NA|NA|TRBJ1-2|TRBV28
TGTGCCAGCAGTCCCAGGACGAGCCTATATGGCTACACCTTC
CASSPRTSLYGYTF
>16|NA|NA|TRBJ1-3|TRBV24-1
TGTGCCACCAGTGATCCGTCGACAGGTACTGGAAACACCATATATTTT
CATSDPSTGTGNTIYF
>16|once|TRBD2|TRBJ2-5|TRBV5-1
TGCGCCAGCAGCTTGGGCCCTAGCGGGAGCCAAGAGACCCAGTACTTC
CASSLGPSGSQETQYF
>14|NA|NA|TRBJ1-3|TRBV18
TGTGCCAGCTCACCGGAAGTAGGTGGAAACACCATATATTTT
CASSPEVGGNTIYF
>13|once|TRBD1|TRBJ1-5|TRBV29-1
TGCAGCGCCCGGACAGGGGTTAATCAGCCCCAGCATTTT
CSARTGVNQPQHF
>15|few|NA|TRBJ2-3|TRBV19
TGTGCCAGCACCCCAGGGACTTCTCACACAGATACGCAGTATTTT
CASTPGTSHTDTQYF
>15|NA|NA|TRBJ1-2|TRBV5-1
TGCGCCAGCAGTTATGGGGACACCTCGAACTATGGCTACACCTTC
CASSYGDTSNYGYTF
>18|NA|NA|TRBJ2-7|TRBV19
TGTGCCAGTAGTATAGATCTATTGGGCTACCGCTCTACCGACGAGCAGTACTTC
CASSIDLLGYRSTDEQYF